This TCR beta chain was sequenced during a study of molecular identifiers for immune sequencing clone quantification. The CD8+CD4-CCR7+CD45RA+ phenotype defined the sorted naive CD8 T cells. Findings and limits, study-wide: Identical TCR molecules can share a barcode, and this sharing could underestimate highly expanded clone sizes.

This CDR3 has 16 amino acids. Per germline, CDR1 MNHEY and CDR2 SMNVEV (reference sequence). Trimming removed 4 bases from V and 2 bases from J; junction bases left unmatched: 11. Notes on this clonotype: Antigen specificity is unknown.

The use of previously described methods and listed TCR primers produced the bulk TCR libraries. TCRdb redid the calling of the PCR reads with MiXCR, one entry per CDR3 protein. The data hold approximately 590,000 distinct CDR3 sequences, with 25% observed a single time. The genes are TRBV27 and TRBJ2-7, with 7 bases aligning to TRBD1. Source material: naive CD8+ T cells from blood, with Jurkat cell RNA spiked in. Subset specified: FACS-sorted CD8+CD4-CCR7+CD45RA+ naive T cells. The receptor was isolated from a human donor in good health. Some libraries in this study had Jurkat cell RNA spiked in. The CDR3 region is CASSSLLPTGPYEQYF. The DNA for the CDR3 is TGTGCCAGCAGTTCCCTCCTCCCGACAGGGCCCTACGAGCAGTACTTC.